The 21 T cell receptor beta chains reported below all come from one sample, sequenced in a study of CD8+ T cells in alopecia areata. Cell sorting was performed on pooled cutaneous lymph node cells with CD4, CD8alpha, NKG2D, NKG2ACE and other markers. cDNA serving as the sequencing template came from extracted, reverse transcribed RNA. TCRdb keeps only in-frame clones here, not all; method: immunoSEQ multiplex PCR. Recorded here are 270,000 or so clones, none singletons. The specimen sequenced was CD4+ T cells sorted from a lymph node. The source of these receptors is a C3H/HeJ mouse with alopecia areata. The strain is characterized by the MHC haplotype H2-k.

This clone was observed a few times. The germline and genes are mouse ones. The read terminates 4 residues ahead of where the CDR3 ends, so the germline J gene completes it. Distinct nucleotide sequences in the sample also encode this CDR3. The V gene is TRBV1, the J gene TRBJ2-4, with TRBD1 matching 10 bases. Trimming at V came to 2 bases and at J to 2 bases, leaving 4 bases not matched to a gene. In germline, CDR1 is NSQYPW, CDR2 LRSPGD (reference sequence). The length of the CDR3 is 16 residues. The part of the CDR3 DNA that was read is TGCACCTGCAGTGCACGGACAGGGGGTGTTCAAAAC. Protein product: CTCSARTGGVQN. The whole CDR3 is CTCSARTGGVQNTLYF.

To note about this clone: The gene names here belong to mouse. Read coverage stops 4 residues before the CDR3 terminus; the germline J gene supplies the remainder. The chain carries TRBV13-1 and TRBJ1-1, with D possibly being TRBD1 (5 bases). The CDR3 consists of 14 residues. Germline CDR1 is NSHNY and CDR2 is SYGAGN. The CDR3 protein is CASSASTGGVEVFF. CDR3 DNA (partial): TGTGCCAGCAGTGCCTCGACTGGGGGGGTA.

This clone was counted between two and nine times. Genes and germline are mouse. The sequence runs out 4 residues before the end of the CDR3; the remainder is reconstructed from the germline J gene. The chain has TRBV13-3 and TRBJ2-1, with TRBD1 identical over 9 bases. The CDR3 runs to 14 residues. V shed 7 bases and J 3 bases; nucleotides not matched to a gene: 5. Germline V gene lookup returns CDR1 NNHDY and CDR2 SYVADS. The part of the CDR3 DNA that was read is TGTGCCAGCTCCTGGGGACAGGGCTATGCT. It codes for CASSWGQGYA. The full CDR3 protein reads CASSWGQGYAEQFF.

This clone was counted a few times. Gene labels here are mouse ones. The read finishes 4 residues shy of the CDR3 end, and the germline J gene is used to complete it. J is TRBJ2-1 and V is TRBV13-1, with 11 bases matching TRBD2. CDR3 length: 16 residues. CDR1 is NSHNY, CDR2 SYGAGN, per germline. Incomplete CDR3 DNA: TGTGCCAGCAGTGATGTCGGACTGGGGGGCGAGGCT. Translation: CASSDVGLGGEA. The full CDR3 protein reads CASSDVGLGGEAEQFF.

This clone showed up just a few times. Genes and germline are mouse. With the read ending 4 residues before the CDR3 end, the germline J gene is used to fill in that end. The chain links TRBV13-3 to TRBJ2-4, with TRBD2 identical over 8 bases. The CDR3 consists of 14 residues. Germline CDR1 is NNHDY and CDR2 is SYVADS. CDR3 amino acids: CASSDLGGGNTLYF. Incomplete CDR3 DNA: TGTGCCAGCAGTGATCTGGGGGGAGGAAAC.

In the case of this clone: Any gene name here is a mouse gene name. The read finishes 4 residues shy of the CDR3 end, and the germline J gene is used to complete it. The rearrangement links TRBV5 to TRBJ2-3, with 11 bases identical to TRBD2. Looked up from germline, CDR1 is LGHNA and CDR2 is YNLKQL (reference sequence). With V trimmed by 0 bases and J by 2 bases, 1 base remained unmatched. This CDR3 has 16 amino acids. CDR3 sequence reads: CASSQEGLGDAETLYF. The DNA read from the CDR3 is TGTGCCAGCAGCCAAGAGGGACTGGGGGATGCAGAA.

A remark on this clone: Genes and germline come from the mouse. The read halts 4 residues ahead of the CDR3 end, with the missing end drawn from the germline J gene. Additional DNA sequences in this sample encode the identical CDR3. The chain joins TRBV17 to TRBJ2-3; maybe TRBD2 (6 bases). Trimming shortened V by 3 bases and J by 0 bases, and 10 bases separated the two germline ends. The CDR3 has 15 residues. The germline V gene encodes CDR1 MNHDT and CDR2 YYDKIL. CDR3 DNA, as far as it was read: TGTGCTAGCAGTAGGGCTGGGGCTAGTGCAGAA. It specifies CASSRAGASAE. In full, the CDR3 reads CASSRAGASAETLYF.

This clone was seen many times. Genes here carry mouse names. The sequence runs out 4 residues before the end of the CDR3; the remainder is reconstructed from the germline J gene. This rearrangement joins TRBV1 to TRBJ2-7; D might be TRBD1 (6 bases). This CDR3 has 12 amino acids. Germline loops: CDR1 NSQYPW, CDR2 LRSPGD (reference sequence). The sequenced CDR3 bases are TGCACCTGCAGTGGGGACAAATAT. It is translated as CTCSGDKY. The CDR3 in full is CTCSGDKYEQYF.

As to this clone: Genes and germline are mouse. The read comes to an end 4 residues before the CDR3 does, leaving the germline J gene to fill in the end. The J gene is TRBJ1-2, the V gene TRBV19; 7 nucleotides agree with TRBD1. Germline CDR1 reads FNHDT; CDR2 reads SITEND (reference sequence). CDR3 size: 12 residues. CDR3 DNA (partial): TGTGCCAGCAGTATAGGGACAGGC. It encodes CASSIGTG. The CDR3 in full is CASSIGTGDYTF. Combining the CDR3 with reference TRBV19 and TRBJ1-2 gives the whole variable domain GGIITQTPKFLIGQEGQKLTLKCQQNFNHDTMYWYRQDSGKGLRLIYYSITENDLQKGDLSEGYDASREKKSSFSLTVTSAQKNEMAVFLCASSIGTGDYTFGSGTRLLVI.

This clone was observed a handful of times. Mouse germline and gene names are used. Read coverage stops 4 residues before the CDR3 terminus; the germline J gene supplies the remainder. The chain has TRBV13-1 and TRBJ2-1, with 8 bases that match TRBD2. This CDR3 contains 15 residues. CDR1 is NSHNY and CDR2 is SYGAGN in the germline V gene. Incomplete CDR3 DNA: TGTGCCAGCAGTGATGCAGGTGGGGGGGGCGCT. Protein product: CASSDAGGGGA. The entire CDR3 reads CASSDAGGGGAEQFF.

To note about this clone: All gene names here are mouse names. Read data end 3 residues before the CDR3 end; the end is taken from the germline J gene. The chain links TRBV5 to TRBJ1-6; 7 nucleotides match TRBD1. TRBJ1-6 is annotated as an ORF whose role is uncertain. Per germline, CDR1 LGHNA and CDR2 YNLKQL (reference sequence). This CDR3 spans 14 amino acids. J lost 7 bases, V lost 4 bases, and 4 bases had no gene match. The sequenced part of the CDR3 DNA is TGTGCCAGCAGCCGACAGGGCTTCAATTCGCCC. Protein product: CASSRQGFNSP. The entire CDR3 is CASSRQGFNSPLYF.

This clone occurred a few times. These gene names are mouse names. Incomplete CDR3 DNA: TGTGCCAGCGGTGATCTGGGGGTGTGGTAT. As protein: CASGDLGVWY. The CDR3 in full is CASGDLGVWYEQYF. The chain recombines TRBV13-2 with TRBJ2-7, with TRBD2 matching over 7 bases. The read stops 4 residues short of the end of the CDR3; the missing end is completed from the germline J gene. This CDR3 spans 14 amino acids. Germline-derived CDR1 and CDR2 are NNHNN and SYGAGS (reference sequence).

This clone was found a few times. All gene names here are mouse names. The sequence runs out 4 residues before the end of the CDR3; the remainder is reconstructed from the germline J gene. Other DNA sequences within the sample encode an identical CDR3. The chain links TRBV1 to TRBJ2-4, with 9 bases that match TRBD2. The CDR3 sequence is 16 residues long. V lost 3 bases and J lost 0; bases outside the gene matches: 4. The germline CDR1 and CDR2 sequences are NSQYPW and LRSPGD (reference sequence). The CDR3 bases that were read are TGCACCTGCAGTGCCGGGGGACTGGGAAGTCAAAAC. This translates into CTCSAGGLGSQN. The entire CDR3 protein reads CTCSAGGLGSQNTLYF.

As to this clone: The listed genes are named as in mouse. The read terminates 4 residues before the CDR3 end, so the remaining end is supplied by the germline J gene. The sample contains more than one DNA sequence encoding this CDR3. This chain links TRBV13-1 with TRBJ1-1; 9 bases are shared with TRBD1. The CDR3 is 15 residues long. J lost 3 bases, V lost 0 bases, and 3 bases had no gene match. From germline, CDR1 is NSHNY and CDR2 SYGAGN. The CDR3 bases that were read are TGTGCCAGCAGTGATGCCGGGACAGGGTACACA. It specifies CASSDAGTGYT. The entire CDR3 is CASSDAGTGYTEVFF.

This clone showed up just a few times. Any gene name here is a mouse gene name. The CDR3 bases that were read are TGTGCCGCAAGGACGAGAGGGGACACA. As protein: CAARTRGDT. The full CDR3 sequence reads CAARTRGDTEVFF. The chain recombines TRBV19 with TRBJ1-1, with TRBD1 as a possible D gene (5 bases). The CDR3 end falls 4 residues outside the read, so it is completed with the germline J gene. CDR1 FNHDT and CDR2 SITEND come from the germline V gene (reference sequence). V lost 10 bases and J lost 3, with 16 bases in between. The CDR3 loop spans 13 amino acids.

About this clone itself: The gene symbols are mouse symbols. CDR3: CASSPRDRGNTGQLYF. The CDR3 bases that were read are TGTGCCAGCAGCCCCCGGGACAGGGGAAACACCGGG. The V call is TRBV5, the J call TRBJ2-2; TRBD1 matches at 10 bases. The read falls 4 residues short of the CDR3 end, and the missing part is taken from the germline J gene. The CDR3 contains 16 residues. After removal of 4 bases from V and 1 base from J, the junction contained 3 bases not matched to a gene. The germline gives CDR1 LGHNA, CDR2 YNLKQL (reference sequence).

In the case of this clone: Gene names denote mouse genes. The read halts 4 residues ahead of the CDR3 end, with the missing end drawn from the germline J gene. The chain combines TRBV5 with TRBJ1-1; weak D call: TRBD1 (5 bases). The CDR3 totals 13 residues. V lost 4 bases to trimming and J lost 3 bases, with 9 bases between them. Looked up from germline, CDR1 is LGHNA and CDR2 is YNLKQL (reference sequence). The covered CDR3 bases are TGTGCCAGCAGCCTCCTGACAGACACA. Protein product: CASSLLTDT. The full CDR3 sequence reads CASSLLTDTEVFF.

As regards this clone: The genes and germline here are from mouse. The CDR3 goes on 4 residues after the read ends, and that part is filled in from the germline J gene. The V gene is TRBV5, the J gene TRBJ2-1; the match to TRBD1 covers 12 bases. Germline trimming cut 2 bases from V and 5 bases from J; bases unmatched to any gene: 7. Germline V lookup: CDR1 LGHNA, CDR2 YNLKQL (reference sequence). The CDR3 is made up of 17 amino acids. Incomplete CDR3 DNA: TGTGCCAGCAGCCAAAAAACAGGGACAGGGGGCGATGCT. This translates into CASSQKTGTGGDA. The full CDR3 is CASSQKTGTGGDAEQFF.

This clone has a handful of counts. Mouse gene names and germline throughout. The read ends 4 residues before the CDR3 terminus; that terminus is restored from the germline J gene. The genes are TRBV5 and TRBJ1-1; 8 bases match TRBD1. Looked up from germline, CDR1 is LGHNA and CDR2 is YNLKQL (reference sequence). V shed 4 bases, J shed 3 bases, and the junction held 7 bases outside the gene matches. This CDR3 region has 15 residues. The CDR3 here is CASSPLGQGHTEVFF. The covered CDR3 bases are TGTGCCAGCAGCCCGCTCGGACAGGGTCACACA.

On this clone itself: The genes and germline here are from mouse. The read stops 4 residues short of the end of the CDR3; the missing end is completed from the germline J gene. In the same sample, other DNA sequences code for this CDR3. The genes are TRBV5 and TRBJ2-7, with D possibly matching TRBD1 (6 bases). The CDR3 sequence is 15 residues long. Germline V gene lookup returns CDR1 LGHNA and CDR2 YNLKQL (reference sequence). The ends were cut back, 0 bases at V and 0 bases at J, with 9 bases in the middle. This CDR3 is CASSQDGRGSYEQYF. CDR3 DNA (partial): TGTGCCAGCAGCCAAGATGGCAGGGGCTCCTAT.

There are a few counts of this clone. Mouse names are used for the genes. The read finishes 4 residues shy of the CDR3 end, and the germline J gene is used to complete it. The chain combines TRBV14 with TRBJ2-4; a weak D match, TRBD1 (5 bases). Germline CDR1 and CDR2: SGHDT and FRDEAV. The V end lost 2 bases, the J end lost 0 bases, and 10 bases lay between the germline ends. CDR3 length equals 15 residues. The CDR3 loop is CASSLGQGSQNTLYF. The covered CDR3 bases are TGTGCCAGCAGTTTAGGCCAGGGAAGTCAAAAC.